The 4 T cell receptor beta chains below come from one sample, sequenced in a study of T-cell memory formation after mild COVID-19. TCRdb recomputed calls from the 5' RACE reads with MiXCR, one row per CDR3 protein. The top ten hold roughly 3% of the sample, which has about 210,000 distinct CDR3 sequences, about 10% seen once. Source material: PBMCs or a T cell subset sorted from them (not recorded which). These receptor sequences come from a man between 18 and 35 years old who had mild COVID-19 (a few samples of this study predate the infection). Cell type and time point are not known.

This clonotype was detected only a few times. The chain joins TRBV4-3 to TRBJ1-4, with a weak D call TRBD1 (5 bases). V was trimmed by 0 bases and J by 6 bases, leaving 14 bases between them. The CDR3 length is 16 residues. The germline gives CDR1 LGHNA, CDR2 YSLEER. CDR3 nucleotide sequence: TGCGCCAGCAGCCAAGACACAGGTTTTCGGCATGAAAAACTGTTTTTT. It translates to CASSQDTGFRHEKLFF.

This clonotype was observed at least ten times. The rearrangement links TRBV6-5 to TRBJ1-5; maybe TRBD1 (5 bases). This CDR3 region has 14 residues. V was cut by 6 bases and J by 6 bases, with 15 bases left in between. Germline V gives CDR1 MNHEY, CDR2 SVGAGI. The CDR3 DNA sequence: TGTGCCAGCAGAGGCGGGGGAATGAGTCAGCCCCAGCATTTT. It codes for CASRGGGMSQPQHF.

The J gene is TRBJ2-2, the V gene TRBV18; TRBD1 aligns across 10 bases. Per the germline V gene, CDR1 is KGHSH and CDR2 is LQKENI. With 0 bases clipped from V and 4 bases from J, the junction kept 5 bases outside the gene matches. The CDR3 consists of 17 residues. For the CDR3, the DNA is TGTGCCAGCTCACCACCGGGGACAGGGGTATCCACCGGGGAGCTGTTTTTT. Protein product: CASSPPGTGVSTGELFF.

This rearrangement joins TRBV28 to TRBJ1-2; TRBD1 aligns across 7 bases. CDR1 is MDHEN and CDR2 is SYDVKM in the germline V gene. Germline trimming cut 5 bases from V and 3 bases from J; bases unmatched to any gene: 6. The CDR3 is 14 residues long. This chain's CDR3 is CASSMTGLDYGYTF. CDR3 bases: TGTGCCAGCAGTATGACAGGGTTGGACTATGGCTACACCTTC.